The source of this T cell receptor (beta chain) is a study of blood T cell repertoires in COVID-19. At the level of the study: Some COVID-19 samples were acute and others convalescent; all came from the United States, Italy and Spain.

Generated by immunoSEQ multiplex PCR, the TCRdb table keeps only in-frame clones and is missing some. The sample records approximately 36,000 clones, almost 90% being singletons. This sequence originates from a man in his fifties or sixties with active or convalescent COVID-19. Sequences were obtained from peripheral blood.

In DNA, the CDR3 is TGTGCCAGCAGCCAAGGAGAGATCGAAAAACTGTTTTTT. This translates into CASSQGEIEKLFF. This chain uses TRBV3-1 (or the pseudogene TRBV3-2) with TRBJ1-4; D is undetermined. Trimming shortened V by 1 base and J by 8 bases, and 8 bases separated the two germline ends. The length of the CDR3 is 13 residues. Germline CDR1 LGHDT, CDR2 YNNKEL (reference sequence).